This T cell receptor beta chain appears in the sequencing data of a study of CD8 T cells in ankylosing spondylitis. Findings and limits, study-wide: Matched ankylosing spondylitis synovial fluid reportedly contained a significantly enriched population of disease-linked clones.

Trimming at V came to 5 bases and at J to 7 bases, leaving 5 bases not matched to a gene. The CDR3 loop spans 13 amino acids. TCRdb recomputed calls from the 5' RACE reads with MiXCR, one row per CDR3 protein. The table has 100,000 to 150,000 distinct CDR3 sequences, over 10% seen once; the top ten hold roughly 4.3%. Ten or more counts support this clonotype. Its antigen is not identified. The genes are TRBV12-3 or TRBV12-4 and TRBJ1-5; TRBD1 matches 7 bases. Sequencing input: blood, either unsorted or a sorted T cell fraction (not recorded which). The clonotype originates from a female donor with ankylosing spondylitis or in good health (not recorded which). This chain's CDR3 is CASSTTGRQPQHF. CDR3 nucleotide sequence: TGTGCCAGCAGTACGACAGGGCGCCAGCCCCAGCATTTT.